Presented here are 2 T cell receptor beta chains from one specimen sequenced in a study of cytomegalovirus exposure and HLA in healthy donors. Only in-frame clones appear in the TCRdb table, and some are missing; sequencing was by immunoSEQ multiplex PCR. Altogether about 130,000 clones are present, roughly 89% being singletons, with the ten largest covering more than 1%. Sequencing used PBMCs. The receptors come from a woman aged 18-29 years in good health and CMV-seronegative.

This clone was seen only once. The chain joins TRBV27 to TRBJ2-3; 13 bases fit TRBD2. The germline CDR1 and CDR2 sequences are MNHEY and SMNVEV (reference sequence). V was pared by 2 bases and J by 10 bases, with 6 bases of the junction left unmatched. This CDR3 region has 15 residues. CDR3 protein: CASSLSSTSGGPQYF. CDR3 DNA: TGTGCCAGCAGTTTAAGCTCGACTAGCGGGGGGCCGCAGTATTTT.

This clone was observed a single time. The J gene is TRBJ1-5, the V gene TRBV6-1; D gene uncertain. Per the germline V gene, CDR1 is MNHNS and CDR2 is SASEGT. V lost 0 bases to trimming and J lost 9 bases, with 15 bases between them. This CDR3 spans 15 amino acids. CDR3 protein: CASSEARGPRGPQHF. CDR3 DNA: TGTGCCAGCAGTGAAGCGCGAGGCCCCCGGGGGCCCCAGCATTTT.